This paragraph reports one T cell receptor (beta chain). The target antigen is unknown. This entry belongs to a study of blood T cells in healthy people across ages. Study-wide context: Template switching retrieved approximately one barcoded beta molecule for each two T cells. Study-level results: For the donors, CMV status was unknown and possibly confounded expanded clonotype changes.

A second PCR of roughly 6 to 12 cycles used a sample-barcoded 5' primer and a J-beta primer mix. TCRdb reprocessed the 5' RACE reads with MiXCR, giving one entry per CDR3 protein. The sample has roughly 800,000 distinct CDR3 sequences; roughly 60% are singletons. Peripheral blood samples of 9 to 10 milliliters were drawn from each donor. The CDR3 is 11 amino acids. Germline V lookup: CDR1 DFQATT, CDR2 SNEGSKA (reference sequence). J is TRBJ2-4 and V is TRBV20-1; D might be TRBD1 (6 bases). Material: blood. This receptor was identified in a man under 40 in good health. CDR3 in DNA: TGCAGGACTCAACAGGGCCACATTCAGTACTTC. Amino acids: CRTQQGHIQYF.